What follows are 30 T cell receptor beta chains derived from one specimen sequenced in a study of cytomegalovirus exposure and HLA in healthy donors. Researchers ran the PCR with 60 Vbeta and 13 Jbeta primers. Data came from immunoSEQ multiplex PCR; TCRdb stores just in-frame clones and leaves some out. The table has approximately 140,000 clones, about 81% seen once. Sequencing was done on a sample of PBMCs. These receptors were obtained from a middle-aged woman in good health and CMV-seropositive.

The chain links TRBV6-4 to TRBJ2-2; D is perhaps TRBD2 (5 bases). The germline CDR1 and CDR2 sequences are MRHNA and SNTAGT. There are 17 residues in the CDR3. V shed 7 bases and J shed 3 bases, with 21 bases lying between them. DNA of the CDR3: TGTGCCAGCACCGACATGCAGGCCCCGAGGGACACCGGGGAGCTGTTTTTT. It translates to CASTDMQAPRDTGELFF.

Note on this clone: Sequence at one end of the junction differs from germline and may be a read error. CDR3 coding DNA: TGTGCTAGCAGCTTAGGACAGAACACTGAAGCTTTCTTT. It encodes CASSLGQNTEAFF. This sequence joins TRBV7-7 and TRBJ1-1; a weak D match, TRBD1 (5 bases). This CDR3 spans 13 amino acids. Germline V gene sequence: CDR1 SSHAT, CDR2 FNYEAQ (reference sequence).

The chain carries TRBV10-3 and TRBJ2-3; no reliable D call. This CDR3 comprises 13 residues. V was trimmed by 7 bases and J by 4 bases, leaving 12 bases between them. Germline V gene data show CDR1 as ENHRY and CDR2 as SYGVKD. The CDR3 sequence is CAITPAPSDTQYF. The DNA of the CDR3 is TGTGCCATCACACCTGCGCCCTCAGATACGCAGTATTTT.

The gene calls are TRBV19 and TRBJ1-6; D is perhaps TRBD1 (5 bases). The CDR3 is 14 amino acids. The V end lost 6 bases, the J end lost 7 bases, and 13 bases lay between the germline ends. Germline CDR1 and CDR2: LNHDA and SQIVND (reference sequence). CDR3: CASSRQSENSPLHF. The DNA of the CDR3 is TGTGCCAGTAGCCGACAGTCTGAAAATTCACCCCTCCACTTT.

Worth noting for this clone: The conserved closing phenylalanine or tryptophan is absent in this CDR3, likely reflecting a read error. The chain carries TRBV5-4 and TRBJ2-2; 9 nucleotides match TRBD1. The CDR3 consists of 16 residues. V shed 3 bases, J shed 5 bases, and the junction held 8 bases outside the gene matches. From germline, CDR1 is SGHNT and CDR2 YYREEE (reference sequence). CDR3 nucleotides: TGTGCCAGCAGCTCACCCGGGACAGGGTGGACCGGGGAGCTGTTTGTT. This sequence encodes CASSSPGTGWTGELFV.

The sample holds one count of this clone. CDR3 nucleotides: TGTGCCAGCAGCTTAACTACAGGGGTGGGTCAGCCCCAGCATTTT. It codes for CASSLTTGVGQPQHF. The chain carries TRBV7-6 and TRBJ1-5; TRBD1 aligns across 7 bases. Trimming cost V 2 bases and J 6 bases; bases outside gene matches: 7. This CDR3 contains 15 residues. The germline gives CDR1 SGHVS, CDR2 FNYEAQ.

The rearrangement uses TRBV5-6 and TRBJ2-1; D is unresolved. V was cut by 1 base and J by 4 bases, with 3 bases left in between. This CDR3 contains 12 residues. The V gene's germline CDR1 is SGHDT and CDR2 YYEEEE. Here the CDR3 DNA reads TGTGCCAGCAGCTTGCAGTACAATGAGCAGTTCTTC. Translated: CASSLQYNEQFF.

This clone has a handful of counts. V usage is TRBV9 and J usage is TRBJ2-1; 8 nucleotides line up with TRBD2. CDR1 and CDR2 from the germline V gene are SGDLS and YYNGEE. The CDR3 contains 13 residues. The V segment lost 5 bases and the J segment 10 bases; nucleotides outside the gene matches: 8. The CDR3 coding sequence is TGTGCCAGCAGTCGGGGGGGCCTGGGGGAGCAGTTCTTC. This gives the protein CASSRGGLGEQFF.

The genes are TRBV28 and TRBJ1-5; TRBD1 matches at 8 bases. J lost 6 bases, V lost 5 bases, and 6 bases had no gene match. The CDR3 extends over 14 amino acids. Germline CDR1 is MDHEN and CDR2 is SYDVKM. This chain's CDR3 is CASSTWTGIQPQHF. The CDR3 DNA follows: TGTGCCAGCAGTACTTGGACAGGGATTCAGCCCCAGCATTTT.

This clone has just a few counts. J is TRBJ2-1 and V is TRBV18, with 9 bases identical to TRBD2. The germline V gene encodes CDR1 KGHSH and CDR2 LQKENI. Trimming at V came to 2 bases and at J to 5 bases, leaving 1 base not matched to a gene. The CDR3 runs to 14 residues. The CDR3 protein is CASSPAGGDNEQFF. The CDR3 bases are TGTGCCAGCTCACCAGCGGGAGGGGACAATGAGCAGTTCTTC.

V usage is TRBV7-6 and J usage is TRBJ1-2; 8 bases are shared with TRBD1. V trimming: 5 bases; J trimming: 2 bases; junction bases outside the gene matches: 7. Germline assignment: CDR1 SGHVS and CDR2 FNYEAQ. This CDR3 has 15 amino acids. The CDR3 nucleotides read TGTGCCAGCAGCGGACATGGGACAGGAAACTATGGCTACACCTTC. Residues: CASSGHGTGNYGYTF.

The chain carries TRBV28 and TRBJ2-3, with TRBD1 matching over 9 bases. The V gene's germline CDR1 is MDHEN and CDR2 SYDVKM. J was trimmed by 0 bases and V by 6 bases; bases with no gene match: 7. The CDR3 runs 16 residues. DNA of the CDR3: TGTGCCAGCAGGCCGGGGACAGGGTACAGCACAGATACGCAGTATTTT. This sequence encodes CASRPGTGYSTDTQYF.

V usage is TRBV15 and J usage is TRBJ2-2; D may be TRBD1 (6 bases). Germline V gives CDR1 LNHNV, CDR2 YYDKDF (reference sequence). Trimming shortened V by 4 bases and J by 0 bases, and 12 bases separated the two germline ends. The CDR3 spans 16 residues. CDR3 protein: CATSKEDSSNTGELFF. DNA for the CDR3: TGTGCCACCAGCAAGGAGGACAGCTCGAACACCGGGGAGCTGTTTTTT.

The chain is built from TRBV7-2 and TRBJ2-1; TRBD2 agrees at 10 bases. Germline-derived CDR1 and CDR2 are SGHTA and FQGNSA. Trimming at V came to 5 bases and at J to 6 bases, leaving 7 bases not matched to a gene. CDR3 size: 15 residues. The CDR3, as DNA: TGTGCCAGCAGCATTTCTAGCGGGAGAGTCAATGAGCAGTTCTTC. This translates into CASSISSGRVNEQFF.

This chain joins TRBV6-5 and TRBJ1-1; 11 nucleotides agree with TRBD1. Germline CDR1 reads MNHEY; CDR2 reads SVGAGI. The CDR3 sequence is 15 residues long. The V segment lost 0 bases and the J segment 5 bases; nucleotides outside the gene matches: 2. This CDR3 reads CASSYSGQGATEAFF. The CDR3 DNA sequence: TGTGCCAGCAGTTACTCTGGACAGGGGGCTACTGAAGCTTTCTTT.

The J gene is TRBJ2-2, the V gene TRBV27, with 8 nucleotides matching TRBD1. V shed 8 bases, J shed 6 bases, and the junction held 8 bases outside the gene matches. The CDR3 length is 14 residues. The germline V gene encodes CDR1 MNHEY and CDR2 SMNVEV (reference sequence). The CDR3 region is CASRTDRESGELFF. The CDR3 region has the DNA TGTGCCAGCCGCACGGACAGGGAATCCGGGGAGCTGTTTTTT.

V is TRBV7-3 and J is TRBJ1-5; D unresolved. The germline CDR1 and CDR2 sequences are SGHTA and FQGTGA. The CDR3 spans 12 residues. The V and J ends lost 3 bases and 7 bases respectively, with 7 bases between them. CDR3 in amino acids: CASSLNGQPQHF. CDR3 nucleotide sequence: TGTGCCAGCAGCTTGAACGGGCAGCCCCAGCATTTT.

CDR3 sequence reads: CAGSGLLNEQFF. The CDR3 DNA follows: TGTGCCGGAAGTGGACTCTTAAATGAGCAGTTCTTC. This rearrangement joins TRBV10-3 to TRBJ2-1; maybe TRBD2 (5 bases). The CDR3 spans 12 residues. Trimming took off 11 bases at V and 7 bases at J, with 15 bases between the two ends. CDR1 ENHRY and CDR2 SYGVKD come from the germline V gene.

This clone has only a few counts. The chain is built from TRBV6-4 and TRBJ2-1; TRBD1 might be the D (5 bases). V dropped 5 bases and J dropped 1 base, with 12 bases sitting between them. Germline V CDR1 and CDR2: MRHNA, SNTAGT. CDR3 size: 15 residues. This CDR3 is CASSPEAGSYNEQFF. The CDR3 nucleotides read TGTGCCAGCAGTCCTGAGGCAGGGTCCTACAATGAGCAGTTCTTC.

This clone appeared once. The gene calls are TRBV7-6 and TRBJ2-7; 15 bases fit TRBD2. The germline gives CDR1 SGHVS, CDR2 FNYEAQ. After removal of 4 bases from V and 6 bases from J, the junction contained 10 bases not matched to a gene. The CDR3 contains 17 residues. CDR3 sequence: CASSYGLAGGSLSEQYF. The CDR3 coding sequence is TGTGCCAGCAGCTACGGACTAGCGGGGGGGTCGCTCTCCGAGCAGTACTTC.

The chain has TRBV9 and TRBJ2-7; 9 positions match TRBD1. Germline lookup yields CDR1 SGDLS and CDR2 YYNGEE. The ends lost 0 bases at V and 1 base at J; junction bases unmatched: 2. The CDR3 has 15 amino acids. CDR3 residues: CASSVGGTGSYEQYF. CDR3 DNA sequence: TGTGCCAGCAGCGTAGGTGGGACAGGGTCCTACGAGCAGTACTTC.

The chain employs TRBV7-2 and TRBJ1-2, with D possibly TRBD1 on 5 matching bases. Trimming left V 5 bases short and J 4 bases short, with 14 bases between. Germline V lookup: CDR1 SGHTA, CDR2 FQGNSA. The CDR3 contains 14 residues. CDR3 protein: CASSLVEGVYGYTF. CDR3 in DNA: TGTGCCAGCAGCCTTGTCGAAGGGGTCTATGGCTACACCTTC.

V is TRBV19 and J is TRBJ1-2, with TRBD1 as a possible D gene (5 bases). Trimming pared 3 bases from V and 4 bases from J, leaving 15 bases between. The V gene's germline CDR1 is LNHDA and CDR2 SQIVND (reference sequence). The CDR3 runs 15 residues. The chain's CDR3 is CASSIKTKTAYGYTF. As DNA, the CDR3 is TGTGCCAGTAGTATTAAAACTAAGACAGCCTATGGCTACACCTTC.

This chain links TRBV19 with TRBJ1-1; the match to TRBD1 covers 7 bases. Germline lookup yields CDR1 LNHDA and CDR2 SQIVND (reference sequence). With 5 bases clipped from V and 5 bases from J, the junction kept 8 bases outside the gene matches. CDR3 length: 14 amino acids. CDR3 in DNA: TGTGCCAGTAGTGTCCGCAGGGGGATGACTGAAGCTTTCTTT. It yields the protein CASSVRRGMTEAFF. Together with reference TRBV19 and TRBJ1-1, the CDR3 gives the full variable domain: DGGITQSPKYLFRKEGQNVTLSCEQNLNHDAMYWYRQDPGQGLRLIYYSQIVNDFQKGDIAEGYSVSREKKESFPLTVTSAQKNPTAFYLCASSVRRGMTEAFFGQGTRLTVV.

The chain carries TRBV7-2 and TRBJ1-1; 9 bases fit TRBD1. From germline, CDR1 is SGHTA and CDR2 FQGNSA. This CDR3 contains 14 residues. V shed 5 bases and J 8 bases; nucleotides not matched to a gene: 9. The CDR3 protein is CASSAGPGTGEAFF. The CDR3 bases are TGTGCCAGCAGCGCAGGTCCCGGGACAGGGGAAGCTTTCTTT.

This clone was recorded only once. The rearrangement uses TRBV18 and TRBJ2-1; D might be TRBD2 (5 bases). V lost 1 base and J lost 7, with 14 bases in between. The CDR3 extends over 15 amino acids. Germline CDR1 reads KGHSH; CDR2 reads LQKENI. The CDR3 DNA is TGTGCCAGCTCACCACTACTAGAAGTGGGTAATGAGCAGTTCTTC. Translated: CASSPLLEVGNEQFF.

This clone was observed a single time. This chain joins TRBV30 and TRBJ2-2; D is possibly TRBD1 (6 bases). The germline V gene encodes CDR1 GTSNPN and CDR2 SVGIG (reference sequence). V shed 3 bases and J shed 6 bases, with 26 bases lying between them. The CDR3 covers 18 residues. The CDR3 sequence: CAWRDNEDSRLYAGELFF. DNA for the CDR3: TGTGCCTGGAGGGACAATGAGGACAGCCGGCTCTACGCCGGGGAGCTGTTTTTT.

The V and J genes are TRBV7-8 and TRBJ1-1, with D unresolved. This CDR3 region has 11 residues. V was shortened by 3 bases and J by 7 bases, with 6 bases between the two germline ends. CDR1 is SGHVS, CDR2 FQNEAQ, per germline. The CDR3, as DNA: TGTGCCAGCAGCTTGGGAGGTGAAGCTTTCTTT. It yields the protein CASSLGGEAFF.

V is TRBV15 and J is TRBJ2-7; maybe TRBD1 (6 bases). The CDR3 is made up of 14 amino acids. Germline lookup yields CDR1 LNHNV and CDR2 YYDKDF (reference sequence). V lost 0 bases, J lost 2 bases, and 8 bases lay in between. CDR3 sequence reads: CATSRDQGPYEQYF. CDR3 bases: TGTGCCACCAGCAGAGATCAGGGGCCCTACGAGCAGTACTTC.

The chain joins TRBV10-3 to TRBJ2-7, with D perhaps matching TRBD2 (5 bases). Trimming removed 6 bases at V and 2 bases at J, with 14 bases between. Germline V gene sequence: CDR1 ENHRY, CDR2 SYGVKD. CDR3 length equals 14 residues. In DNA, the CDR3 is TGTGCCATCAGAGAAGAGGGCTCCACCTACGAGCAGTACTTC. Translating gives CAIREEGSTYEQYF.